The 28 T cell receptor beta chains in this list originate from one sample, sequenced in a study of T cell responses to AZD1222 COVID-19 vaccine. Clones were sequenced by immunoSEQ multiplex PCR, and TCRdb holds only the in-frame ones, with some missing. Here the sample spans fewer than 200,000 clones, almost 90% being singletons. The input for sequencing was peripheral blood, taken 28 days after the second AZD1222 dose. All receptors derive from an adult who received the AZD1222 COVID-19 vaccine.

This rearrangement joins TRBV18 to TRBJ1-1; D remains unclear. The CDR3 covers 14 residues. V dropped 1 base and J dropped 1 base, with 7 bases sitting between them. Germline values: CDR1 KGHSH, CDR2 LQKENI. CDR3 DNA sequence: TGTGCCAGCTCACCACTCCAGGAGAACACTGAAGCTTTCTTT. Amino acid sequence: CASSPLQENTEAFF.

The CDR3 here is CASSIGTAINQPQHF. CDR3 nucleotide sequence: TGTGCCAGCTCGATTGGGACAGCGATCAATCAGCCCCAGCATTTT. The rearrangement joins TRBV18 to TRBJ1-5, with 7 nucleotides matching TRBD1. J was trimmed by 3 bases and V by 6 bases; bases with no gene match: 8. Per germline, CDR1 KGHSH and CDR2 LQKENI. This CDR3 spans 15 amino acids.

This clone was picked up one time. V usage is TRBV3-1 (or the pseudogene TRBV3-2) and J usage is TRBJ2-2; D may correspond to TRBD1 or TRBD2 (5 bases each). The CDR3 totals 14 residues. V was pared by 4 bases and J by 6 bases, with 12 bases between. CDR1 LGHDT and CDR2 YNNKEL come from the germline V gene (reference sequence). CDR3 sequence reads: CASSPERGAGELFF. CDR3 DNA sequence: TGTGCCAGCAGCCCCGAGAGGGGTGCCGGGGAGCTGTTTTTT.

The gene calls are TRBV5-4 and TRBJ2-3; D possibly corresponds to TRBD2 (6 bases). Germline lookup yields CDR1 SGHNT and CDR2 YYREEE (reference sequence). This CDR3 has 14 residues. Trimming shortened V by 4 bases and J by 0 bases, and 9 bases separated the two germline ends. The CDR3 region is CASSRGLSTDTQYF. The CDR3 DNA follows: TGTGCCAGCAGCAGGGGACTTAGCACAGATACGCAGTATTTT.

CDR3 protein: CASSPTERGLYEQYF. CDR3 nucleotides: TGCGCCAGCAGCCCAACAGAGAGGGGCCTATACGAGCAGTACTTC. J is TRBJ2-7 and V is TRBV4-1; D may correspond to TRBD1 or TRBD2 (5 bases each). This CDR3 has 15 residues. The germline V gene has CDR1 MGHRA and CDR2 YSYEKL. The V end lost 4 bases, the J end lost 4 bases, and 17 bases lay between the germline ends.

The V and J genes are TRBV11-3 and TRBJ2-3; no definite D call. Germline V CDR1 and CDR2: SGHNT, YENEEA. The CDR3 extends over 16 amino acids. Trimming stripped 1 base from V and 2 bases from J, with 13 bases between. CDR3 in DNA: TGTGCCAGCAGCTTAGGCTTGAGCGCATCCACAGATACGCAGTATTTT. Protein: CASSLGLSASTDTQYF.

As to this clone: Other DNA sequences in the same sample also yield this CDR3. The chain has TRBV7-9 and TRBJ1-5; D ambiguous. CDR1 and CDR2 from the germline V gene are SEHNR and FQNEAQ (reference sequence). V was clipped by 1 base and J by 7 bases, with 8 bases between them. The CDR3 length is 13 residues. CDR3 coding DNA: TGTGCCAGCAGCTTAGACGGGAACCAGCCCCAGCATTTT. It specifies CASSLDGNQPQHF.

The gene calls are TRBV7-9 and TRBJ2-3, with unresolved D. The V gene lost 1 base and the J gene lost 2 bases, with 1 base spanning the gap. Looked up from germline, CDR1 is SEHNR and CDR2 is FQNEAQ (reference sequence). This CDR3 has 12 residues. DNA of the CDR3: TGTGCCAGCAGCTTAGACACAGATACGCAGTATTTT. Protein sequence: CASSLDTDTQYF.

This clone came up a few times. In nucleotides, the CDR3 is TGTGCCAGCAGCAGGAGGACAGGGGTGACAGATACGCAGTATTTT. Its translation is CASSRRTGVTDTQYF. This chain uses TRBV11-1 with TRBJ2-3; 9 nucleotides align to TRBD1. Per the germline V gene, CDR1 is SGHAT and CDR2 is FQDESV (reference sequence). V shed 5 bases and J 3 bases; nucleotides not matched to a gene: 6. The CDR3 has 15 amino acids.

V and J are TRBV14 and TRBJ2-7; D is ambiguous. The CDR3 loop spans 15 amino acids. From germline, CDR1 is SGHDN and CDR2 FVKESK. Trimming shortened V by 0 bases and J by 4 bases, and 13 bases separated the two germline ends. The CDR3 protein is CASSQDPPRSYEQYF. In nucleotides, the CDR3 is TGTGCCAGCAGCCAAGATCCCCCCAGGTCATACGAGCAGTACTTC.

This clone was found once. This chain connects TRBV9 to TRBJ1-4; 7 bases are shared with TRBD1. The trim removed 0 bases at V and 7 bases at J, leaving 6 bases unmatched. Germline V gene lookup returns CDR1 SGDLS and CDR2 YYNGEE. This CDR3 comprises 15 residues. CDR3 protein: CASSVAVRGGEKLFF. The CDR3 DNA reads TGTGCCAGCAGCGTAGCGGTCAGGGGGGGTGAAAAACTGTTTTTT.

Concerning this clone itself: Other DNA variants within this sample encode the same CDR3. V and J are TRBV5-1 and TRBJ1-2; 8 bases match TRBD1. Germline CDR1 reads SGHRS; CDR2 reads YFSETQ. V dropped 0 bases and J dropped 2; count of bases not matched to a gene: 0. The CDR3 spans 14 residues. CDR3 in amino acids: CASSLGQGNYGYTF. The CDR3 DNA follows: TGCGCCAGCAGCTTGGGACAGGGGAACTATGGCTACACCTTC.

The CDR3 bases are TGTGCCAGCACCCGATCGGGGGGACAGGGGACTGGAAACACCATATATTTT. It yields the protein CASTRSGGQGTGNTIYF. This rearrangement joins TRBV6-6 to TRBJ1-3; the match to TRBD1 covers 10 bases. Germline-derived CDR1 and CDR2 are MNHNY and SVGAGI (reference sequence). The CDR3 totals 17 residues. J lost 2 bases, V lost 7 bases, and 11 bases had no gene match.

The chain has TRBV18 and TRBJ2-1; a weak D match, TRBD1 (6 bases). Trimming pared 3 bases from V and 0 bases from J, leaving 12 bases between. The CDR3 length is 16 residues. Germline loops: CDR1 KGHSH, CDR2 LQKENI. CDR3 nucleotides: TGTGCCAGCTCACCGTCACAGGGAACCTCCTACAATGAGCAGTTCTTC. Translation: CASSPSQGTSYNEQFF.

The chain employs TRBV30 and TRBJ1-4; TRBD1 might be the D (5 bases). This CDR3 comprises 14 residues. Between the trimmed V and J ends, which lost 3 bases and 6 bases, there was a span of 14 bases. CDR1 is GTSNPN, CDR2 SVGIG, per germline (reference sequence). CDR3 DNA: TGTGCCTGGAGCGGAGGGGCTTCGGATGAAAAACTGTTTTTT. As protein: CAWSGGASDEKLFF. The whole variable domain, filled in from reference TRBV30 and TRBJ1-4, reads SQTIHQWPATLVQPVGSPLSLECTVEGTSNPNLYWYRQAAGRGLQLLFYSVGIGQISSEVPQNLSASRPQDRQFILSSKKLLLSDSGFYLCAWSGGASDEKLFFGSGTQLSVL.

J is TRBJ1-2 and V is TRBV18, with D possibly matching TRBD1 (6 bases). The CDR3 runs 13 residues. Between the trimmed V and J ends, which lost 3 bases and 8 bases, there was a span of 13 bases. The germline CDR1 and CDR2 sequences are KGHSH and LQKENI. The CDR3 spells CASSPLAGEGYTF. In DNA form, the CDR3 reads TGTGCCAGCTCACCGCTGGCAGGGGAAGGCTACACCTTC.

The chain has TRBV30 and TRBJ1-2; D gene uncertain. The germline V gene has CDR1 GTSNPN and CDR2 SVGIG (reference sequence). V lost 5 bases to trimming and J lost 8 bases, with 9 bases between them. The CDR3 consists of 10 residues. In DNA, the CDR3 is TGTGCCTGGTTGGGGTTCGGCTACACCTTC. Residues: CAWLGFGYTF.

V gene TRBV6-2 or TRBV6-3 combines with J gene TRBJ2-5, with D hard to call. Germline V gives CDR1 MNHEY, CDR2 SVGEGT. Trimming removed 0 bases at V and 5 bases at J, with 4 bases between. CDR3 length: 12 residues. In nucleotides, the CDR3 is TGTGCCAGCAGTTACTCGTCGGAGACCCAGTACTTC. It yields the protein CASSYSSETQYF.

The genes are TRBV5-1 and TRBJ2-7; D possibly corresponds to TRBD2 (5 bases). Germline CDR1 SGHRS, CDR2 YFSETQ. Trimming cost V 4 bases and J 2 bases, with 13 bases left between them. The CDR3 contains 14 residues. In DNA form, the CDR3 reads TGCGCCAGCAGCCCGCAAGCGGCCACCTACGAGCAGTACTTC. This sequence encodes CASSPQAATYEQYF.

DNA for the CDR3: TGTGCCAGTAGTATAGCGGGGGTAGATACGCAGTATTTT. The encoded protein is CASSIAGVDTQYF. The V gene is TRBV19, the J gene TRBJ2-3; D may be TRBD2 (6 bases). V was trimmed by 1 base and J by 5 bases, leaving 7 bases between them. The germline gives CDR1 LNHDA, CDR2 SQIVND (reference sequence). CDR3 length: 13 amino acids.

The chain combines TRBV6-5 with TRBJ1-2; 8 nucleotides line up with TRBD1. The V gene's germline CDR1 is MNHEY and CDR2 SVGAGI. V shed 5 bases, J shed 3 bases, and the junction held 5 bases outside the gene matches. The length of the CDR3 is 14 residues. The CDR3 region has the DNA TGTGCCAGCAGTCTCCCGGACAGGGACTATGGCTACACCTTC. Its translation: CASSLPDRDYGYTF.

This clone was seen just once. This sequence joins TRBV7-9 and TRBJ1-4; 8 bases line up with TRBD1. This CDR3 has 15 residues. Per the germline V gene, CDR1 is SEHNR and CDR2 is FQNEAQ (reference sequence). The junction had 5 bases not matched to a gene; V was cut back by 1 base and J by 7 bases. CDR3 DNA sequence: TGTGCCAGCAGCTTAGGGCCAGGGGGCATTGAAAAACTGTTTTTT. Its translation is CASSLGPGGIEKLFF.

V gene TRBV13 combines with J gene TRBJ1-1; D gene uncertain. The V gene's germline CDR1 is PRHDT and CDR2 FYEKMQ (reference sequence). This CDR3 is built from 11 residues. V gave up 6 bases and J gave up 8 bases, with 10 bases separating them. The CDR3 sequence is CASSFTGEAFF. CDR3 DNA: TGTGCCAGCAGTTTTACCGGGGAAGCTTTCTTT.

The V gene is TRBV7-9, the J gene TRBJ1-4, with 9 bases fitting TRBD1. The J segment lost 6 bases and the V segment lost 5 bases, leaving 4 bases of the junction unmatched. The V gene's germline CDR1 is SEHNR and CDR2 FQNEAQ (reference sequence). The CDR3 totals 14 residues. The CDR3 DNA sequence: TGTGCCAGCAGCACGGGACAGGGAGATGAAAAACTGTTTTTT. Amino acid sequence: CASSTGQGDEKLFF.

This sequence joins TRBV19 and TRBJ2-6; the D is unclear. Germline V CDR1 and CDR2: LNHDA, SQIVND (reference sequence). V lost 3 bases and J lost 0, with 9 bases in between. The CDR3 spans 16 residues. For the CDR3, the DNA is TGTGCCAGTAGTATCCTCGTGGGCTCTGGGGCCAACGTCCTGACTTTC. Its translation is CASSILVGSGANVLTF.

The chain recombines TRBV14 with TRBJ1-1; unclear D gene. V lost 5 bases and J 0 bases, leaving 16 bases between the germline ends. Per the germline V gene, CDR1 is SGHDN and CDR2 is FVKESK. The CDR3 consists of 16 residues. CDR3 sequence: CASSSSLGPVNTEAFF. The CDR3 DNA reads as TGTGCCAGCAGCTCCAGCCTGGGCCCAGTGAACACTGAAGCTTTCTTT.

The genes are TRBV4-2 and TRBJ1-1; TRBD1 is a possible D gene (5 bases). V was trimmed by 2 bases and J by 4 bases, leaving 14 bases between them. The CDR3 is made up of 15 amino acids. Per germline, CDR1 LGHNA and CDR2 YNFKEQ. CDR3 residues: CASSQSSGRGTEAFF. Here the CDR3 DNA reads TGTGCCAGCAGCCAATCCTCGGGAAGGGGCACTGAAGCTTTCTTT.

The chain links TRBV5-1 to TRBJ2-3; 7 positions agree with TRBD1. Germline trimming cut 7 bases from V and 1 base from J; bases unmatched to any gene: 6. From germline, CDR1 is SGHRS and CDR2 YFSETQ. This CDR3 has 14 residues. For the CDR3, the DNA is TGCGCCAGCCGCGATACAGGGGGCACAGATACGCAGTATTTT. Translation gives CASRDTGGTDTQYF.